The clone carrying this TCR beta chain has more than one count but fewer than ten. No antigen is known for it. Combining a sample-barcoded 5' primer with a J-beta primer mix, a second PCR ran for 7 to 11 cycles. TCRdb passed the 5' RACE reads through MiXCR, listing each CDR3 protein once. The table lists fewer than 700,000 distinct CDR3 sequences, roughly 41% of them singletons. This sample was included in a study of blood T cells in healthy people across ages. Trimming cost V 6 bases and J 8 bases; bases outside gene matches: 2. This CDR3 is 11 amino acids long. Study conclusions and caveats: Among long-lived donors, naive CD4+ cells were more numerous and diversity higher than in aged donors.

This TCR derives from a man older than 75 in good health. The sequencing sample was made of blood. The chain couples TRBV12-3 or TRBV12-4 to TRBJ1-1, with 8 positions matching TRBD1. Here the CDR3 reads CASSRDREAFF. The CDR3 DNA sequence: TGTGCCAGCAGCCGGGACAGGGAAGCTTTCTTT.